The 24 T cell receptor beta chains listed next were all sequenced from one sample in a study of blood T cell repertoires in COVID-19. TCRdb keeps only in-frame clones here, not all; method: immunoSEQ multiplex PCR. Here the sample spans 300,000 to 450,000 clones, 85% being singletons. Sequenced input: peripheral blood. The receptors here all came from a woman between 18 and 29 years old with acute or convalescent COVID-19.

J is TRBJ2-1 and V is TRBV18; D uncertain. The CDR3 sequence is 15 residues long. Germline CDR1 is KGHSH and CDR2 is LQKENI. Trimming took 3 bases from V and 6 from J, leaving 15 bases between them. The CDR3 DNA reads TGTGCCAGCTCACCGAGCTCAGACCCGGGCAATGAGCAGTTCTTC. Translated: CASSPSSDPGNEQFF.

CDR3: CASSDDRGGTEAFF. The CDR3 nucleotides read TGTGCCAGCAGTGATGACAGGGGAGGGACTGAAGCTTTCTTT. The chain uses TRBV2 and TRBJ1-1, with 8 bases aligning to TRBD1. This CDR3 region has 14 residues. Germline values: CDR1 SNHLY, CDR2 FYNNEI. Trimming cost V 3 bases and J 5 bases; bases outside gene matches: 5. The variable domain in full, completed from reference TRBV2 and TRBJ1-1, reads EPEVTQTPSHQVTQMGQEVILRCVPISNHLYFYWYRQILGQKVEFLVSFYNNEISEKSEIFDDQFSVERPDGSNFTLKIRSTKLEDSAMYFCASSDDRGGTEAFFGQGTRLTVV.

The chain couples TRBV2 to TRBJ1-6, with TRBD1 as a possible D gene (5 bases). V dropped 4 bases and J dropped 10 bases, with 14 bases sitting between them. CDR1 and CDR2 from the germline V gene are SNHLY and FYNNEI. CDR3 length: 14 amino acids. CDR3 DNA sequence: TGTGCCAGCAGTGGTCGGGGGACGACGTCACCCCTCCACTTT. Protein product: CASSGRGTTSPLHF.

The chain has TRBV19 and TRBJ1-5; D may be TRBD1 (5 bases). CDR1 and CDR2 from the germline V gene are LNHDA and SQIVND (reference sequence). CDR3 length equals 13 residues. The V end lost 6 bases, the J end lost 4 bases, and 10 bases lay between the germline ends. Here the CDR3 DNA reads TGTGCCAGTAGAGACAGAGCGAATCAGCCCCAGCATTTT. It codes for CASRDRANQPQHF.

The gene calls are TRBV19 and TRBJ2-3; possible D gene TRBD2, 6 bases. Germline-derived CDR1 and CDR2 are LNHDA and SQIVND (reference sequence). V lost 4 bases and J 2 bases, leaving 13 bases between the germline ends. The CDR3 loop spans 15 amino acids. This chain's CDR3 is CASSRVAELTDTQYF. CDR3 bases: TGTGCCAGTAGTAGAGTAGCGGAACTCACAGATACGCAGTATTTT.

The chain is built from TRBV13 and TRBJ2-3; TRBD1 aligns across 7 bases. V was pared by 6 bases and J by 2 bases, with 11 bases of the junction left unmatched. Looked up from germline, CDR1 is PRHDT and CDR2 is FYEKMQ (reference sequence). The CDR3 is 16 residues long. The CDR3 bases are TGTGCCAGCAGAGAAAATCGACAGGGCCCCACAGATACGCAGTATTTT. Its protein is CASRENRQGPTDTQYF.

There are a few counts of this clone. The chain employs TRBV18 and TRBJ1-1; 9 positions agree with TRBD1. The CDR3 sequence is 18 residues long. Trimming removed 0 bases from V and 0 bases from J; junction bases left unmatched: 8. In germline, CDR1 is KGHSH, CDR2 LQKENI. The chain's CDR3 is CASSPPRGTGYMNTEAFF. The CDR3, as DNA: TGTGCCAGCTCACCACCGAGGGGGACAGGGTACATGAACACTGAAGCTTTCTTT.

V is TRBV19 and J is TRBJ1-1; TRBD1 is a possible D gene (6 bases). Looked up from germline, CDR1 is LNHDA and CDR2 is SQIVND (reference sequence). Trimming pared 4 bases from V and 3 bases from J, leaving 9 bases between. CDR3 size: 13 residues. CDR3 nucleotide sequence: TGTGCCAGTAGTACCTACAGGGACACTGAAGCTTTCTTT. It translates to CASSTYRDTEAFF.

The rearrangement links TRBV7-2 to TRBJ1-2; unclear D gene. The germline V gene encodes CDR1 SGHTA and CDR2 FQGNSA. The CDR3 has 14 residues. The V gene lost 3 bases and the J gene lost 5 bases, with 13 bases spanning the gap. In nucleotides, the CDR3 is TGTGCCAGCAGCTTCAGCTGGGGAGAATATGGCTACACCTTC. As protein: CASSFSWGEYGYTF.

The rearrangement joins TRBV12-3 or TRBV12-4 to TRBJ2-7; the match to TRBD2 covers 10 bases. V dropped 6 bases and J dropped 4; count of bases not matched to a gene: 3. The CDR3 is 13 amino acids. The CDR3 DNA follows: TGTGCCAGCAGCCCGACTAGCGGGTACGAGCAGTACTTC. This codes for CASSPTSGYEQYF.

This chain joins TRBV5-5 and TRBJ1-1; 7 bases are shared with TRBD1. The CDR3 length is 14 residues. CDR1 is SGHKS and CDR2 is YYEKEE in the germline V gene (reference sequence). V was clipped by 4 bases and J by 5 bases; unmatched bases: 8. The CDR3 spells CASSLRTGGTEAFF. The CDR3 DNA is TGTGCCAGCAGCCTAAGGACAGGAGGAACTGAAGCTTTCTTT.

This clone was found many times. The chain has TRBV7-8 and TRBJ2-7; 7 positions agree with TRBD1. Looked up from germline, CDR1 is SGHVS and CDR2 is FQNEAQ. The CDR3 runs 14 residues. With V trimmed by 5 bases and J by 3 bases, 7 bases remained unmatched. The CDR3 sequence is CASSLSRDSYEQYF. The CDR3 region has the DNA TGTGCCAGCAGCCTAAGCCGGGACAGCTACGAGCAGTACTTC.

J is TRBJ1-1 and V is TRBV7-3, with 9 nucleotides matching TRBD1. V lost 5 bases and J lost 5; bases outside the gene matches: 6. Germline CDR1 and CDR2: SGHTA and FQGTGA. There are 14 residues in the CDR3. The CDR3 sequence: CASSHEQGATEAFF. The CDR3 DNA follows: TGTGCCAGCAGCCATGAACAGGGGGCGACTGAAGCTTTCTTT.

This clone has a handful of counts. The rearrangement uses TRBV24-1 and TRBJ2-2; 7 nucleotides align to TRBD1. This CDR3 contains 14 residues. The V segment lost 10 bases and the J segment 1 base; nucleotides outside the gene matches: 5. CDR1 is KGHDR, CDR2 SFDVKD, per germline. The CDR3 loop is CATQDRMNTGELFF. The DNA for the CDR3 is TGTGCCACGCAGGACAGGATGAACACCGGGGAGCTGTTTTTT.

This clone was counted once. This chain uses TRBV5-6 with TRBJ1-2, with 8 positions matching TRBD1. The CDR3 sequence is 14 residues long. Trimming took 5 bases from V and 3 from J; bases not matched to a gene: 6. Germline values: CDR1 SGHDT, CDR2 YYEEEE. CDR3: CASRQGDLHYGYTF. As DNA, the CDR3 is TGTGCCAGCAGACAGGGGGACCTCCACTATGGCTACACCTTC.

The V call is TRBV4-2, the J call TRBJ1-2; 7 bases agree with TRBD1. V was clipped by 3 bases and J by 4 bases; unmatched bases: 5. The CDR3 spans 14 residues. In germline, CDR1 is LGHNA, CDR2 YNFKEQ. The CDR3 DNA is TGTGCCAGCAGCCAGCCGGGACAGCCCTATGGCTACACCTTC. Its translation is CASSQPGQPYGYTF.

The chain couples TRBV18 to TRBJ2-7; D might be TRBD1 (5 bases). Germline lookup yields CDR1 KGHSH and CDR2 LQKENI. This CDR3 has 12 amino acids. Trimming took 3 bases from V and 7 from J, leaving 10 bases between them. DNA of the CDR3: TGTGCCAGCTCACCGGATCGGACAGAGCAGTACTTC. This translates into CASSPDRTEQYF.

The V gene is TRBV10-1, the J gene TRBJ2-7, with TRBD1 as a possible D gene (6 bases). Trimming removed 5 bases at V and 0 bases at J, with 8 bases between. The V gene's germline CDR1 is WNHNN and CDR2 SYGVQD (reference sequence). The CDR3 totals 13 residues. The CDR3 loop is CASSQGPSYEQYF. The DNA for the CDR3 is TGCGCCAGCAGTCAGGGGCCCTCCTACGAGCAGTACTTC.

The CDR3 reads CASSFGTANTEAFF. In DNA form, the CDR3 reads TGTGCCAGCAGCTTCGGGACAGCTAACACTGAAGCTTTCTTT. The chain is built from TRBV13 and TRBJ1-1; TRBD1 matches 7 bases. The CDR3 covers 14 residues. Germline values: CDR1 PRHDT, CDR2 FYEKMQ (reference sequence). V gave up 3 bases and J gave up 2 bases; unmatched junction bases: 3.

CDR3: CATSREGRAQESPLHF. The CDR3 bases are TGTGCCACCAGCAGAGAAGGCAGGGCCCAGGAGTCACCCCTCCACTTT. The rearrangement joins TRBV15 to TRBJ1-6; D possibly corresponds to TRBD1 (5 bases). The germline V gene has CDR1 LNHNV and CDR2 YYDKDF (reference sequence). Between the trimmed V and J ends, which lost 0 bases and 10 bases, there was a span of 16 bases. The CDR3 extends over 16 amino acids.

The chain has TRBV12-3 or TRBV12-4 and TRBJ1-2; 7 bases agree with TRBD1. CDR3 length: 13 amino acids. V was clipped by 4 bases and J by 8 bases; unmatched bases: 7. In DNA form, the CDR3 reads TGTGCCAGCAGTTCGCAGGGGGAGGAGGGCTACACCTTC. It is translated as CASSSQGEEGYTF.

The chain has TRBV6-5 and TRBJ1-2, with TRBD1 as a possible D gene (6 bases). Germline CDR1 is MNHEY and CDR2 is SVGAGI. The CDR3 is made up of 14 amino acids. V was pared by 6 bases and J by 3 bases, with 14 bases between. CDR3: CASSLGQFDYGYTF. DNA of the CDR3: TGTGCCAGCAGCTTAGGACAGTTCGACTATGGCTACACCTTC.

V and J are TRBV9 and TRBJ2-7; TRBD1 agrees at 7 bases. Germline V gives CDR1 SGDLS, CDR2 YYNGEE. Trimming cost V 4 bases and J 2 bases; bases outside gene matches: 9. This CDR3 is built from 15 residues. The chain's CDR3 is CASSKGTDATYEQYF. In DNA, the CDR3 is TGTGCCAGCAGCAAGGGGACAGATGCCACCTACGAGCAGTACTTC.

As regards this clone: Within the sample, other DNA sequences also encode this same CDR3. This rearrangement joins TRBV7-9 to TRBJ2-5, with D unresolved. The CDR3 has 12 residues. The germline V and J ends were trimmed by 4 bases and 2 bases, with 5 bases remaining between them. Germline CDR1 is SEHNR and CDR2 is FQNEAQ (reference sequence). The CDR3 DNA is TGTGCCAGCAGCTCCCTTCAAGAGACCCAGTACTTC. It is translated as CASSSLQETQYF.